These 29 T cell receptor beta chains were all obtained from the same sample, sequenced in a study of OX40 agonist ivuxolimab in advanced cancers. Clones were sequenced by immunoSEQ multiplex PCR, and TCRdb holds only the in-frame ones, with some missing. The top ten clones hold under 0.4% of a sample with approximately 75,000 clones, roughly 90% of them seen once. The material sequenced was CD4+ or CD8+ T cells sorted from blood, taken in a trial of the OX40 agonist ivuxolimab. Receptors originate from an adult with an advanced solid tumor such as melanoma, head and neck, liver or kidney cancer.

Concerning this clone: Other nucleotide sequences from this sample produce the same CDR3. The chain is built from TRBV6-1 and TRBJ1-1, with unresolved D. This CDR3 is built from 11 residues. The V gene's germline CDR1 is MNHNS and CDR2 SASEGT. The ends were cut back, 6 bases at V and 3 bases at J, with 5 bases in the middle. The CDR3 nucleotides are TGTGCCAGCAGACGTGACACTGAAGCTTTCTTT. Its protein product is CASRRDTEAFF.

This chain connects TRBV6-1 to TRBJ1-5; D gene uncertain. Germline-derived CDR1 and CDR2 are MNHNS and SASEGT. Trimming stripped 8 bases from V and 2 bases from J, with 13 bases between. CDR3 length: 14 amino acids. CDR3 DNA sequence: TGTGCCAGCGGAACGTACGGGGGCAATCAGCCCCAGCATTTT. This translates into CASGTYGGNQPQHF.

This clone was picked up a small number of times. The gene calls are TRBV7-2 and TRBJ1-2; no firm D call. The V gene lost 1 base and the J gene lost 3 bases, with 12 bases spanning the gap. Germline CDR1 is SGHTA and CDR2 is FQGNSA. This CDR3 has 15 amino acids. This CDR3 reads CASSLEGLEDYGYTF. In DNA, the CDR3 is TGTGCCAGCAGCTTAGAGGGCCTCGAAGACTATGGCTACACCTTC.

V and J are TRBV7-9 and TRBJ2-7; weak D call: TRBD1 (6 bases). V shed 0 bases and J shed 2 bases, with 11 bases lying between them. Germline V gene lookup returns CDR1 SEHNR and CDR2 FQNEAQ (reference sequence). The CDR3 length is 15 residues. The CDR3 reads CASSLALQGPYEQYF. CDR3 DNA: TGTGCCAGCAGCTTAGCCCTACAGGGCCCCTACGAGCAGTACTTC.

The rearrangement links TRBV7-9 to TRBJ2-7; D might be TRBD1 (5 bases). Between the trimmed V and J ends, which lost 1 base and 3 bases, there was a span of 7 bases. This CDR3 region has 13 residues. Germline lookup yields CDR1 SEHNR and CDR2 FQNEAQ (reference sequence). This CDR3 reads CASSLGQYYEQYF. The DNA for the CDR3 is TGTGCCAGCAGCTTAGGACAGTACTACGAGCAGTACTTC.

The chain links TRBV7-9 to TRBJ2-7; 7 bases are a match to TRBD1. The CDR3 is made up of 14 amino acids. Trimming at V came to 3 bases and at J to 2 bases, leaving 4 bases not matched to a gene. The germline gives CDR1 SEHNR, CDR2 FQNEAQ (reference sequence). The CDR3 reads CASSFGTATYEQYF. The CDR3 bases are TGTGCCAGCAGCTTTGGGACAGCCACCTACGAGCAGTACTTC. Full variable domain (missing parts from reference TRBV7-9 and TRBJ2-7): DTGVSQNPRHKITKRGQNVTFRCDPISEHNRLYWYRQTLGQGPEFLTYFQNEAQLEKSRLLSDRFSAERPKGSFSTLEIQRTEQGDSAMYLCASSFGTATYEQYFGPGTRLTVT.

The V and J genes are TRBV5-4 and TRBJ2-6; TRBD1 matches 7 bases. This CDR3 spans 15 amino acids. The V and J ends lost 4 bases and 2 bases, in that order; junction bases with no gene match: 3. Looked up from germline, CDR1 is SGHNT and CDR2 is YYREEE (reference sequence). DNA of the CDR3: TGTGCCAGCAGCCAGACAGGGACTGGGGCCAACGTCCTGACTTTC. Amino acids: CASSQTGTGANVLTF.

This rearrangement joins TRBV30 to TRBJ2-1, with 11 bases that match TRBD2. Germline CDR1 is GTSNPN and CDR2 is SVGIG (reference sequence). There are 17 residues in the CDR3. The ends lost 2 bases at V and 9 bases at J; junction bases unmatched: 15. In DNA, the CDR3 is TGTGCCTGGAGTCCCCAATTCGCTAGCGGGGGGTCAGTTGAGCAGTTCTTC. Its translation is CAWSPQFASGGSVEQFF.

The CDR3 region is CASSLMLAGITDTQYF. CDR3 in DNA: TGCGCCAGCAGCTTAATGCTAGCGGGGATCACAGATACGCAGTATTTT. The V and J genes are TRBV5-1 and TRBJ2-3; 9 bases line up with TRBD2. The CDR3 covers 16 residues. With 2 bases clipped from V and 2 bases from J, the junction kept 6 bases outside the gene matches. Germline V gene sequence: CDR1 SGHRS, CDR2 YFSETQ.

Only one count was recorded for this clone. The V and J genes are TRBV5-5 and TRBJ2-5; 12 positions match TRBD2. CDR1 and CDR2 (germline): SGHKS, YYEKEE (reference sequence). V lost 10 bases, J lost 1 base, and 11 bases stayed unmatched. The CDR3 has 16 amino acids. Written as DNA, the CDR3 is TGTGCCGGCGGACCCCTACTAGCGGGGGGCCAAGAGACCCAGTACTTC. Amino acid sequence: CAGGPLLAGGQETQYF. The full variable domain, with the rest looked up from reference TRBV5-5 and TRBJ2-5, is DAGVTQSPTHLIKTRGQQVTLRCSPISGHKSVSWYQQVLGQGPQFIFQYYEKEERGRGNFPDRFSARQFPNYSSELNVNALLLGDSALYLCAGGPLLAGGQETQYFGPGTRLLVL.

The CDR3 protein is CASSFLTSGREEYF. The CDR3, as DNA: TGTGCCAGCAGTTTTTTGACTAGCGGGAGGGAGGAGTACTTC. The V and J genes are TRBV27 and TRBJ2-7, with 14 positions matching TRBD2. The germline gives CDR1 MNHEY, CDR2 SMNVEV (reference sequence). This CDR3 contains 14 residues. J lost 11 bases, V lost 3 bases, and 6 bases had no gene match.

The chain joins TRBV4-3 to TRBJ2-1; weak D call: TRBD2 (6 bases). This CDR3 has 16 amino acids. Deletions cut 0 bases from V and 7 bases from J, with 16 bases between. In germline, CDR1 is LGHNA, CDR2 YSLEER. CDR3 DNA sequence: TGCGCCAGCAGCCAAGATCTCGGGGGTACTTGGAATGAGCAGTTCTTC. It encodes CASSQDLGGTWNEQFF.

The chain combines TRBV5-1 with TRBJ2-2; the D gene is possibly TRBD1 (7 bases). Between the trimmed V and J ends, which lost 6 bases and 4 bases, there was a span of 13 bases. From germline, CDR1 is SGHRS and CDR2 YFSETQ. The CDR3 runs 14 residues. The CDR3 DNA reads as TGCGCCAGCAACAACAGGGGAGGCACCGGGGAGCTGTTTTTT. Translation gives CASNNRGGTGELFF.

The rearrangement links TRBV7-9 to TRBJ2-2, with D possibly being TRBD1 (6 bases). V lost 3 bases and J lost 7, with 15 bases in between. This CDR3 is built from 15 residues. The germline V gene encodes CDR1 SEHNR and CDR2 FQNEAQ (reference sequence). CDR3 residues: CASSLDRTLGGELFF. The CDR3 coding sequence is TGTGCCAGCAGCTTGGACAGAACTCTCGGCGGGGAGCTGTTTTTT. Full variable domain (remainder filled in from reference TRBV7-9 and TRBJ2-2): DTGVSQNPRHKITKRGQNVTFRCDPISEHNRLYWYRQTLGQGPEFLTYFQNEAQLEKSRLLSDRFSAERPKGSFSTLEIQRTEQGDSAMYLCASSLDRTLGGELFFGEGSRLTVL.

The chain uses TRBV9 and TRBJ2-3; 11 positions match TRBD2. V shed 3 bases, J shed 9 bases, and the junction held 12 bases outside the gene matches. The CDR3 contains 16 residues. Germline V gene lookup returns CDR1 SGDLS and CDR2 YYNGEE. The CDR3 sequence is CASSDLTSGSPPTQYF. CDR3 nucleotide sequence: TGTGCCAGCAGCGACTTAACTAGCGGGAGCCCCCCAACGCAGTATTTT.

The CDR3 region is CASSGNQGAKRNTEAFF. In nucleotides, the CDR3 is TGCGCCAGCAGCGGGAACCAGGGGGCTAAAAGGAACACTGAAGCTTTCTTT. The chain recombines TRBV5-1 with TRBJ1-1; TRBD1 matches at 8 bases. With 4 bases clipped from V and 1 base from J, the junction kept 12 bases outside the gene matches. Germline-derived CDR1 and CDR2 are SGHRS and YFSETQ. CDR3 length equals 17 residues.

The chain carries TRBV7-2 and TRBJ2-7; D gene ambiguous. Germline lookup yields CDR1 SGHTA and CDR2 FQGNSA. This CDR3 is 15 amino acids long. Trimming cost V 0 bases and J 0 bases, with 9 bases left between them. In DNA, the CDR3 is TGTGCCAGCAGCTTAGCCCCCGTGGGCTCCTACGAGCAGTACTTC. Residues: CASSLAPVGSYEQYF.

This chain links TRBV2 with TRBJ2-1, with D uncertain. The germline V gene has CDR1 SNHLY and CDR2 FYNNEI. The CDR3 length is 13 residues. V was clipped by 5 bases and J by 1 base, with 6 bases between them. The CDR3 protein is CASSKESYNEQFF. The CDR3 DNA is TGTGCCAGCAGTAAAGAATCCTACAATGAGCAGTTCTTC.

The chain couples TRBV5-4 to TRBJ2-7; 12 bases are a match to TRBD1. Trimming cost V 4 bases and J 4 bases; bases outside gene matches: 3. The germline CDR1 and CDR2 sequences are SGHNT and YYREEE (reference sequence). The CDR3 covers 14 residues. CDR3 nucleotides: TGTGCCAGCAGCGTGGGACAGGGGGCGTACGAGCAGTACTTC. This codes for CASSVGQGAYEQYF.

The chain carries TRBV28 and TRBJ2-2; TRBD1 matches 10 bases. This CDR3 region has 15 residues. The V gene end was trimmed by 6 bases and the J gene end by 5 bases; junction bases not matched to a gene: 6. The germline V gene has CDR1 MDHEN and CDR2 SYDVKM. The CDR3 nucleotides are TGTGCCAGCAGCCGACAGGGGGCGCGAACCGGGGAGCTGTTTTTT. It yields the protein CASSRQGARTGELFF.

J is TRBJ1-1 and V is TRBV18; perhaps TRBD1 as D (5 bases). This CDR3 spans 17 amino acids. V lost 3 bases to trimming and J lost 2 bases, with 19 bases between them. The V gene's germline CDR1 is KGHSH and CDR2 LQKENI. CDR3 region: CASSPGEGSVLNTEAFF. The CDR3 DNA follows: TGTGCCAGCTCACCCGGGGAGGGGTCGGTCTTAAACACTGAAGCTTTCTTT.

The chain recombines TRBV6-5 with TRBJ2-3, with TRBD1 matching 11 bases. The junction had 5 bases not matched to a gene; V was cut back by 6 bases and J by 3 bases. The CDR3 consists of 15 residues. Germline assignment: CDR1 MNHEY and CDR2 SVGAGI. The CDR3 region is CASRSDRGRTDTQYF. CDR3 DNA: TGTGCCAGCAGATCGGACAGGGGGCGGACAGATACGCAGTATTTT.

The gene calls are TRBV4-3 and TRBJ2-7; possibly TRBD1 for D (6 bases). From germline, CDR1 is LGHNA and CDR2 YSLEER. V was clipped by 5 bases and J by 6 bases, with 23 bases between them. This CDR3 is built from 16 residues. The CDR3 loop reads CASSVRQAGEDSEQYF. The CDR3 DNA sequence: TGCGCCAGCAGCGTGAGACAGGCCGGGGAAGACTCCGAGCAGTACTTC.

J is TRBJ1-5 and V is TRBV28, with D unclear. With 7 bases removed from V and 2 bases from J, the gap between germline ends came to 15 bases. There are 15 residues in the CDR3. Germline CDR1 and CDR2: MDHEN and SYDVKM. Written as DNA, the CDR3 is TGTGCCAGCACCACCTTGGGGATGCGCAATCAGCCCCAGCATTTT. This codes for CASTTLGMRNQPQHF.

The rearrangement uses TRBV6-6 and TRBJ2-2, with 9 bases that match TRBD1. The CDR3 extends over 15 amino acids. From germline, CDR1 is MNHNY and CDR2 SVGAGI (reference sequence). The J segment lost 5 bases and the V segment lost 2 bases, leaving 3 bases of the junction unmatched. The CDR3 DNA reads TGTGCCAGCAGTTACCGGGGACAGGGTACCGGGGAGCTGTTTTTT. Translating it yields CASSYRGQGTGELFF.

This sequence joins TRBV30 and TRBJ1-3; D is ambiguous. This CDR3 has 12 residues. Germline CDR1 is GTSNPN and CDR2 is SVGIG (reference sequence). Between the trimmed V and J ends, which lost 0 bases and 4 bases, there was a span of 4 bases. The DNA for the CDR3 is TGTGCCTGGAGTGTCTTCGGAAACACCATATATTTT. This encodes CAWSVFGNTIYF.

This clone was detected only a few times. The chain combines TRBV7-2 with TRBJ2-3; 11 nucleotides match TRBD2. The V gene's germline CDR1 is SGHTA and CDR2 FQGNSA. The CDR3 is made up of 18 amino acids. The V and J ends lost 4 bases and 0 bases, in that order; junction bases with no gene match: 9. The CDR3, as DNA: TGTGCCAGCAGCTCGATCAGCCTAGCGGGGGGTAGCACAGATACGCAGTATTTT. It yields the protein CASSSISLAGGSTDTQYF.

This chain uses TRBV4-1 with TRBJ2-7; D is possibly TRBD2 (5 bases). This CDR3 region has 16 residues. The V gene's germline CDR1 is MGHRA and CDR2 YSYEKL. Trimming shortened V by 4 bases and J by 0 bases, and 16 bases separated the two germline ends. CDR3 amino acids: CASSRLGEGSSYEQYF. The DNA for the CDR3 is TGCGCCAGCAGCCGGCTAGGAGAGGGAAGCTCCTACGAGCAGTACTTC.

CDR3 coding DNA: TGCGCCAGCAGTCAGGACCGTCTCTATGGCTACACCTTC. This gives the protein CASSQDRLYGYTF. The chain links TRBV10-1 to TRBJ1-2; D not certain. This CDR3 is built from 13 residues. CDR1 is WNHNN, CDR2 SYGVQD, per germline (reference sequence). Trimming pared 5 bases from V and 4 bases from J, leaving 11 bases between.